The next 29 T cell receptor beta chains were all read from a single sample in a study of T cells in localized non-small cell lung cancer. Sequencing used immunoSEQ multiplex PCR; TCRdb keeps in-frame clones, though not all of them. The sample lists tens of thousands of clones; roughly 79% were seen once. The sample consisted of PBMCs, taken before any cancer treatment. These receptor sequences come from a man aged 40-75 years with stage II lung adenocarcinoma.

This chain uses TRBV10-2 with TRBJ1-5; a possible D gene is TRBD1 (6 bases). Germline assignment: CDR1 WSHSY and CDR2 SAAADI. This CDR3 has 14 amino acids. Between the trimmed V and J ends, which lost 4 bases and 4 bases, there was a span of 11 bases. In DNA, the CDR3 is TGCGCCAGCAGTGCGGACAGAGGTAATCAGCCCCAGCATTTT. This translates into CASSADRGNQPQHF.

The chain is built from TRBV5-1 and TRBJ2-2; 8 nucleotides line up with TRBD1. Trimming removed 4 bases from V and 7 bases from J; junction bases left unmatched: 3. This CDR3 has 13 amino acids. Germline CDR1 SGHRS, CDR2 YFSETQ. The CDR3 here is CASSAGQDGELFF. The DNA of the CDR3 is TGCGCCAGCAGCGCGGGACAGGACGGGGAGCTGTTTTTT.

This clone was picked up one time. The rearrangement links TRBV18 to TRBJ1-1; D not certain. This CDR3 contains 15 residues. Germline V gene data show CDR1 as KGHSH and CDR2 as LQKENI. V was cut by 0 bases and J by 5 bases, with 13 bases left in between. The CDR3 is CASSPPNSEKTEAFF. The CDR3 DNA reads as TGTGCCAGCTCACCACCAAACAGCGAGAAGACTGAAGCTTTCTTT.

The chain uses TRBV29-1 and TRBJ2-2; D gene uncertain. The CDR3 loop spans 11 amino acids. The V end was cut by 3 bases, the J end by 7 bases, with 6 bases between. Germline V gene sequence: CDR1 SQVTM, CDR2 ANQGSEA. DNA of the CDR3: TGCAGCGTTGATATTTACGGGGAGCTGTTTTTT. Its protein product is CSVDIYGELFF.

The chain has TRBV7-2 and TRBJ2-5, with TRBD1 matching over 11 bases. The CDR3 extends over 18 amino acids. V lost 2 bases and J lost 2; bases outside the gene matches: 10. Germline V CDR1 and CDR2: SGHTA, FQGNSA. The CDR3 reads CASSLLMRTGGLQETQYF. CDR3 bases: TGTGCCAGCAGCTTATTGATGAGGACAGGGGGCTTACAAGAGACCCAGTACTTC.

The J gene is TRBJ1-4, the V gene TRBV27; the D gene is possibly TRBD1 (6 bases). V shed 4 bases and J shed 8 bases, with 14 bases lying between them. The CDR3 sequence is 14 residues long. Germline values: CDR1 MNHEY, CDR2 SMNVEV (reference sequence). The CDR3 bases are TGTGCCAGCAGTTCGGACAGTGGGGAGGAAAAACTGTTTTTT. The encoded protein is CASSSDSGEEKLFF.

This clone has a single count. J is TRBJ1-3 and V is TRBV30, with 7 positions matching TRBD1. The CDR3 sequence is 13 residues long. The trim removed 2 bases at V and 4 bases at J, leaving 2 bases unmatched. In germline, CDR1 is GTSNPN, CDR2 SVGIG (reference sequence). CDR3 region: CAWSTGDGNTIYF. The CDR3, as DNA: TGTGCCTGGAGTACAGGGGACGGAAACACCATATATTTT.

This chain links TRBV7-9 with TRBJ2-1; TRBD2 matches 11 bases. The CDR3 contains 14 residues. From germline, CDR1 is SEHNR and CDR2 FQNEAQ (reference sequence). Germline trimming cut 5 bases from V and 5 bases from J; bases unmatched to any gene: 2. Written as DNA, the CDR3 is TGTGCCAGCAGCCCGACTAGCGGGAACAATGAGCAGTTCTTC. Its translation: CASSPTSGNNEQFF.

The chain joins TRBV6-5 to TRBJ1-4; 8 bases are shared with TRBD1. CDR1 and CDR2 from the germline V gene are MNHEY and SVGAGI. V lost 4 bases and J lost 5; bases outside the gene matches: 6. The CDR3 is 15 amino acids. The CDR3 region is CASSWTGLGNEKLFF. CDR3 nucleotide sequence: TGTGCCAGCAGTTGGACAGGGTTGGGGAATGAAAAACTGTTTTTT.

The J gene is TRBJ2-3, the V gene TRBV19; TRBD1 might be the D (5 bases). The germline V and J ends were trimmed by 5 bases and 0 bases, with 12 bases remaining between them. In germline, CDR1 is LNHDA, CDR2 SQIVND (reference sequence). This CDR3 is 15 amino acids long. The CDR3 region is CASSSRALSTDTQYF. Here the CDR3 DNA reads TGTGCCAGTAGTTCCAGGGCACTTAGCACAGATACGCAGTATTTT.

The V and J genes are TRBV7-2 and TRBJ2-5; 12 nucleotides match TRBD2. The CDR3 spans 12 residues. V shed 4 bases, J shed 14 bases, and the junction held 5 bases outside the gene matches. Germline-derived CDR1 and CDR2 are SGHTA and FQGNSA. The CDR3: CASSSSGRASYF. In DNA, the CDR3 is TGTGCCAGCAGCTCTAGCGGGAGGGCCTCATACTTC.

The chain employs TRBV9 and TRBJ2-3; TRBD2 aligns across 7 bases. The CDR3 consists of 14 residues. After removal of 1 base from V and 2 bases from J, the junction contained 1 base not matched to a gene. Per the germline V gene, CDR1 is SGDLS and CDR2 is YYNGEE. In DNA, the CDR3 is TGTGCCAGCAGCGTACTAGCGGACACAGATACGCAGTATTTT. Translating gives CASSVLADTDTQYF.

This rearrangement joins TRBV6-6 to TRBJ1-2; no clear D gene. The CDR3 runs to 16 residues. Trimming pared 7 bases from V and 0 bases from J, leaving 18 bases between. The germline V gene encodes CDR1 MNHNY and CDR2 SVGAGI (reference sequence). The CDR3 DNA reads TGTGCCAGCATCTCCAGGAGTACCGCAGCTAACTATGGCTACACCTTC. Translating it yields CASISRSTAANYGYTF.

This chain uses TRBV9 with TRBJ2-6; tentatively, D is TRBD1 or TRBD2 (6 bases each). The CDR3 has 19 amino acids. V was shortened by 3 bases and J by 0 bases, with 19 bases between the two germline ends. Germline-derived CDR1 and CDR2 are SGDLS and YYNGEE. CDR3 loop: CASSGRGPGDFSGANVLTF. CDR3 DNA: TGTGCCAGCAGCGGACGAGGTCCAGGGGACTTCTCTGGGGCCAACGTCCTGACTTTC.

In DNA, the CDR3 is TGCAGCGTTGGTCAGGGGGCGTCTTCCGGGGAGCTGTTTTTT. The encoded protein is CSVGQGASSGELFF. The genes are TRBV29-1 and TRBJ2-2; 8 bases map to TRBD1. V was clipped by 4 bases and J by 6 bases; unmatched bases: 7. The CDR3 loop spans 14 amino acids. Looked up from germline, CDR1 is SQVTM and CDR2 is ANQGSEA.

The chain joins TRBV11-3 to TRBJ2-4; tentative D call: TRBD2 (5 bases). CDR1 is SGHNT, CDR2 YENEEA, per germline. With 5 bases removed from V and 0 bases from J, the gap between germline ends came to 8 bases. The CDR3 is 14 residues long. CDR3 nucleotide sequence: TGTGCCAGCAGCCCGAGGGTAGCCAAAAACATTCAGTACTTC. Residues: CASSPRVAKNIQYF.

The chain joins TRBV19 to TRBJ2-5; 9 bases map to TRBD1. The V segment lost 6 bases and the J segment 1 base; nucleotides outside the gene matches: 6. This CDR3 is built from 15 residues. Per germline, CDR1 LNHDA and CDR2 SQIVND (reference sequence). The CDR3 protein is CASSPGDRAQETQYF. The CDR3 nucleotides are TGTGCCAGTAGCCCGGGGGACAGGGCCCAAGAGACCCAGTACTTC. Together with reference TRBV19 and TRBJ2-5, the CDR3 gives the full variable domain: DGGITQSPKYLFRKEGQNVTLSCEQNLNHDAMYWYRQDPGQGLRLIYYSQIVNDFQKGDIAEGYSVSREKKESFPLTVTSAQKNPTAFYLCASSPGDRAQETQYFGPGTRLLVL.

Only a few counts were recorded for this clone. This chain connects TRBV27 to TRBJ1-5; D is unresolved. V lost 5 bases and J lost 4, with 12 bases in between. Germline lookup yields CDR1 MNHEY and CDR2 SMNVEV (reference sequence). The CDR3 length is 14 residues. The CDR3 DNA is TGTGCCAGCAGTCTAGAGCCGAGGAATCAGCCCCAGCATTTT. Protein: CASSLEPRNQPQHF.

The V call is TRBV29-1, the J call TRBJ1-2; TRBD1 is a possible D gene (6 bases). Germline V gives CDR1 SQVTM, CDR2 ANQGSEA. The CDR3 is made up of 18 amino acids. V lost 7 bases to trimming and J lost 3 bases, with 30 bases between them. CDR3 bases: TGCAGCGGATGTATAAACAGGGTTCTACCCCACCTAGACTATGGCTACACCTTC. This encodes CSGCINRVLPHLDYGYTF.

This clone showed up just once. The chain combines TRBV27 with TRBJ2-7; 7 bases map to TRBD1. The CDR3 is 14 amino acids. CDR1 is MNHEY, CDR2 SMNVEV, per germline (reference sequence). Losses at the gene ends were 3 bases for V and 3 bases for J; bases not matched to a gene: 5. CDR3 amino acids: CASSFEGAVYEQYF. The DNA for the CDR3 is TGTGCCAGCAGTTTCGAGGGGGCGGTCTACGAGCAGTACTTC.

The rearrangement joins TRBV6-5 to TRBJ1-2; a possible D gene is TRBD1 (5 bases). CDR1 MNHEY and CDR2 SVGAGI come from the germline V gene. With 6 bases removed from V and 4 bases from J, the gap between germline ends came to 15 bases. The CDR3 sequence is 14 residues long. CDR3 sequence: CASRKTDRSYGYTF. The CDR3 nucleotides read TGTGCCAGCAGAAAAACCGACAGAAGCTATGGCTACACCTTC.

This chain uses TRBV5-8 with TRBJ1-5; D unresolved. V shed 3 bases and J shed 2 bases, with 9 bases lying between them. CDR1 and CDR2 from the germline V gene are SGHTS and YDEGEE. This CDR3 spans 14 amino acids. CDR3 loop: CASSSDPRNQPQHF. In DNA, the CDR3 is TGTGCCAGCAGCTCGGACCCCCGCAATCAGCCCCAGCATTTT.

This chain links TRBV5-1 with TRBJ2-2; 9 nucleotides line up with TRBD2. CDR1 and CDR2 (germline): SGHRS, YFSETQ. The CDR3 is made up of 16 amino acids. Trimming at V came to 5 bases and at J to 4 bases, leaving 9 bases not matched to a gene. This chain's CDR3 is CASRGGAGGGTGELFF. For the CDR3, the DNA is TGCGCCAGCAGGGGAGGAGCGGGAGGCGGCACCGGGGAGCTGTTTTTT.

CDR3 nucleotide sequence: TGTGCCAGCAGTTTAAACGGCTACGAGCAGTACTTC. This encodes CASSLNGYEQYF. The chain joins TRBV28 to TRBJ2-7, with D unclear. V was pared by 2 bases and J by 3 bases, with 5 bases between. The CDR3 spans 12 residues. In germline, CDR1 is MDHEN, CDR2 SYDVKM. Full variable domain (rest looked up from reference TRBV28 and TRBJ2-7): DVKVTQSSRYLVKRTGEKVFLECVQDMDHENMFWYRQDPGLGLRLIYFSYDVKMKEKGDIPEGYSVSREKKERFSLILESASTNQTSMYLCASSLNGYEQYFGPGTRLTVT.

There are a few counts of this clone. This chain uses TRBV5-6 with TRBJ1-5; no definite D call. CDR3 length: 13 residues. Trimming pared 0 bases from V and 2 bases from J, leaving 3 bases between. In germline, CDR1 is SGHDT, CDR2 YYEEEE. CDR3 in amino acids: CASSLAGNQPQHF. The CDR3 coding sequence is TGTGCCAGCAGCTTGGCCGGCAATCAGCCCCAGCATTTT.

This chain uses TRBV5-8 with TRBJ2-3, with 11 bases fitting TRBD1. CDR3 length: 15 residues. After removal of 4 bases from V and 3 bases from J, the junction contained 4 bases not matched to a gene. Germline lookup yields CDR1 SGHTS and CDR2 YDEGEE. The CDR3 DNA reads TGTGCCAGCAGCCAGGACAGGGGGCGGACAGATACGCAGTATTTT. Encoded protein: CASSQDRGRTDTQYF.

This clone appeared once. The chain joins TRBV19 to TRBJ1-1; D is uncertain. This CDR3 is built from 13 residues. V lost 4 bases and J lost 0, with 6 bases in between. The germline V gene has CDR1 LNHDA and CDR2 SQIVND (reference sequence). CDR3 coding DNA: TGTGCCAGTAGTAGGACGGTGAACACTGAAGCTTTCTTT. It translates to CASSRTVNTEAFF.

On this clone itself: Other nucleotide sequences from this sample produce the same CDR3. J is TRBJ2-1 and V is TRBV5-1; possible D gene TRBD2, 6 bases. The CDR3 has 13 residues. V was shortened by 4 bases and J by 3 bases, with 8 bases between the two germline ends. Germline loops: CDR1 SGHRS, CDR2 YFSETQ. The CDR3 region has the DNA TGCGCCAGCAGCCTCGGGAGCTACAATGAGCAGTTCTTC. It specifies CASSLGSYNEQFF.

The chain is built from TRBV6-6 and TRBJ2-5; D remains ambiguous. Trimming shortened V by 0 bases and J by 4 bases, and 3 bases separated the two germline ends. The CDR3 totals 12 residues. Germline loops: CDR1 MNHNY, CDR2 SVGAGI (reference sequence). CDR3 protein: CASSYSTETQYF. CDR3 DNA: TGTGCCAGCAGTTACTCGACAGAGACCCAGTACTTC.